The source of this T cell receptor beta chain is a study of T cell repertoires in cytomegalovirus infection. The overall study: Matching HLA type, along with CMV infection, was indicated by public TCR beta signatures. Study conclusions and caveats: The ex vivo response was dominated by HLA-C-restricted CMV-specific TCR beta clonotypes.

Points on this clonotype: Its target is unknown.

The germline V gene encodes CDR1 LNHDA and CDR2 SQIVND (reference sequence). CDR3 size: 15 residues. Trimming cost V 5 bases and J 1 base; bases outside gene matches: 6. One entry per CDR3 protein results from TCRdb running MiXCR on the reads. Among about 360,000 distinct CDR3 sequences, around 18% were seen once, and the ten largest hold roughly 9%. This sequence joins TRBV19 and TRBJ2-7, with 9 bases lining up with TRBD2. This TCR came from a human donor in good health (CMV status not recorded). Some clones in this sample may be carry-over from other donors' samples. Sequencing was carried out using PBMCs. CDR3 amino acids: CASSPRLAASYEQYF. The CDR3 coding sequence is TGTGCCAGTAGTCCAAGACTAGCGGCTTCCTACGAGCAGTACTTC.